The 16 T cell receptor beta chains listed next were all sequenced from one sample in a study of shared clonotypes between healthy human individuals (dated by TCRdb to about 2020). For the CD8 naive samples, CD45RO-negative cells were positively selected for CCR7, yielding a CD45RA+CCR7+ population from which TemRA cells were excluded. Libraries were prepared through the immunoSEQ multiplex PCR assay. As stored in TCRdb, this immuneACCESS dataset retains in-frame rearrangements with V and J assigned. A fraction of the clones does not appear; measured against another copy, unresolved V genes explain less than half of the discrepancy, and the remainder lacks a known reason. Counted in this sample were millions of clones; about 95% of them appeared once. 1% to 1.3% of the sample goes to the ten largest clones. The sequenced material came from naive CD8+ T cells sorted from blood. The sample's cell subset or site, from its label and the paper: CD45RA+CCR7+. All receptors come from a young man in good health.

The chain couples TRBV2 to TRBJ2-5; D might be TRBD1 (5 bases). Germline V CDR1 and CDR2: SNHLY, FYNNEI. This CDR3 has 16 residues. The V end lost 0 bases, the J end lost 1 base, and 12 bases lay between the germline ends. CDR3 region: CASSEALQGRQETQYF. CDR3 nucleotide sequence: TGTGCCAGCAGTGAAGCGCTTCAGGGTCGCCAAGAGACCCAGTACTTC.

The J gene is TRBJ2-1, the V gene TRBV28; 9 bases fit TRBD2. The CDR3 loop spans 16 amino acids. Unmatched junction bases numbered 6, after V lost 1 base and J lost 5 bases. CDR1 and CDR2 (germline): MDHEN, SYDVKM. CDR3 sequence: CASSLFPGLADNEQFF. The CDR3, as DNA: TGTGCCAGCAGTTTATTTCCGGGACTAGCTGACAATGAGCAGTTCTTC.

V usage is TRBV6-6 and J usage is TRBJ1-1; D unresolved. The V end lost 2 bases, the J end lost 1 base, and 5 bases lay between the germline ends. Germline-derived CDR1 and CDR2 are MNHNY and SVGAGI (reference sequence). The CDR3 has 13 residues. This chain's CDR3 is CASSYERNTEAFF. The CDR3 coding sequence is TGTGCCAGCAGTTACGAGAGGAACACTGAAGCTTTCTTT.

The genes are TRBV2 and TRBJ2-3, with 8 nucleotides matching TRBD2. CDR1 and CDR2 (germline): SNHLY, FYNNEI. V was clipped by 6 bases and J by 3 bases; unmatched bases: 5. The CDR3 totals 14 residues. As DNA, the CDR3 is TGTGCCAGCAGGGTAGCGGGAATAACAGATACGCAGTATTTT. Its protein is CASRVAGITDTQYF.

The table lists this clone with a few counts. Other DNA sequences in the sample encode the same CDR3. The J gene is TRBJ2-5, the V gene TRBV9; 7 bases are a match to TRBD1. Germline loops: CDR1 SGDLS, CDR2 YYNGEE. CDR3 length equals 14 residues. V trimming: 0 bases; J trimming: 1 base; junction bases outside the gene matches: 0. CDR3 sequence: CASSVGDSQETQYF. CDR3 sequence (DNA): TGTGCCAGCAGCGTAGGGGACAGCCAAGAGACCCAGTACTTC.

The chain combines TRBV5-6 with TRBJ1-5; D is perhaps TRBD1 (5 bases). The CDR3 has 15 amino acids. Germline CDR1 and CDR2: SGHDT and YYEEEE. Between the trimmed V and J ends, which lost 1 base and 1 base, there was a span of 9 bases. The CDR3 loop is CASSLRGVSNQPQHF. The CDR3 DNA follows: TGTGCCAGCAGCTTGCGGGGGGTCAGCAATCAGCCCCAGCATTTT.

The V gene is TRBV11-3, the J gene TRBJ2-1; the match to TRBD1 covers 7 bases. V was clipped by 5 bases and J by 6 bases; unmatched bases: 13. This CDR3 region has 16 residues. Germline V gene sequence: CDR1 SGHNT, CDR2 YENEEA. CDR3 bases: TGTGCCAGCAGCCAGAGGGACAGCGTCTTAGGCAATGAGCAGTTCTTC. This gives the protein CASSQRDSVLGNEQFF.

V usage is TRBV5-6 and J usage is TRBJ1-5; TRBD1 might be the D (6 bases). With 3 bases removed from V and 7 bases from J, the gap between germline ends came to 17 bases. Germline V gives CDR1 SGHDT, CDR2 YYEEEE. The length of the CDR3 is 15 residues. CDR3 sequence reads: CASSWGRGSSQPQHF. The CDR3 coding sequence is TGTGCCAGCAGCTGGGGGCGCGGGTCGAGCCAGCCCCAGCATTTT.

This clone has just one count. CDR3 sequence reads: CASSLSSGYGYTF. CDR3 in DNA: TGTGCCAGCAGCTTGTCGTCCGGCTATGGCTACACCTTC. This chain connects TRBV5-8 to TRBJ1-2; D is undetermined. Germline values: CDR1 SGHTS, CDR2 YDEGEE. Deletions cut 1 base from V and 4 bases from J, with 8 bases between. The CDR3 extends over 13 amino acids.

The V gene is TRBV7-8, the J gene TRBJ2-3; TRBD2 matches 12 bases. The CDR3 extends over 19 amino acids. Trimming took 3 bases from V and 5 from J; bases not matched to a gene: 15. Germline lookup yields CDR1 SGHVS and CDR2 FQNEAQ. The CDR3 reads CASSLALVGTSGLGDTQYF. In DNA form, the CDR3 reads TGTGCCAGCAGCTTGGCCTTGGTGGGGACTAGCGGGCTGGGAGATACGCAGTATTTT.

The V gene is TRBV28, the J gene TRBJ1-1; the D is unclear. Germline CDR1 is MDHEN and CDR2 is SYDVKM. The CDR3 contains 16 residues. V was trimmed by 6 bases and J by 3 bases, leaving 20 bases between them. CDR3 loop: CASRALTYLRDTEAFF. CDR3 DNA sequence: TGTGCCAGCAGAGCCCTAACATACTTGAGGGACACTGAAGCTTTCTTT.

The chain links TRBV11-1 to TRBJ2-5; D unclear. V was clipped by 4 bases and J by 6 bases, with 12 bases between them. The CDR3 is 13 residues long. The germline V gene has CDR1 SGHAT and CDR2 FQDESV (reference sequence). CDR3 sequence: CASSSDLLQTQYF. The CDR3 region has the DNA TGTGCCAGCAGCTCCGACTTGCTACAGACCCAGTACTTC.

The V and J genes are TRBV7-8 and TRBJ2-1, with TRBD2 matching 9 bases. The germline V gene has CDR1 SGHVS and CDR2 FQNEAQ. V lost 4 bases, J lost 0 bases, and 10 bases stayed unmatched. The CDR3 spans 18 residues. CDR3 coding DNA: TGTGCCAGCAGCTCCCCTTCTAGCGGGGCCTCCTCCTACAATGAGCAGTTCTTC. Amino acids: CASSSPSSGASSYNEQFF.

Remarks on this clone: Additional DNA sequences in this sample encode the identical CDR3. The rearrangement joins TRBV19 to TRBJ2-7; TRBD2 matches 12 bases. The CDR3 has 14 residues. V lost 3 bases to trimming and J lost 3 bases; unmatched junction nucleotides: 0. Germline CDR1 and CDR2: LNHDA and SQIVND (reference sequence). CDR3 DNA: TGTGCCAGTAGTATGGGACTAGCGGGCTACGAGCAGTACTTC. It codes for CASSMGLAGYEQYF.

This sequence joins TRBV7-9 and TRBJ2-3; TRBD1 matches 10 bases. From germline, CDR1 is SEHNR and CDR2 FQNEAQ (reference sequence). This CDR3 contains 16 residues. V lost 5 bases and J lost 2; bases outside the gene matches: 7. CDR3 residues: CASSPGTGAYTDTQYF. The CDR3 DNA reads TGTGCCAGCAGCCCCGGGACAGGGGCTTACACAGATACGCAGTATTTT.

The chain is built from TRBV7-9 and TRBJ2-7; 11 bases fit TRBD2. CDR3 size: 16 residues. Losses at the gene ends were 5 bases for V and 7 bases for J; bases not matched to a gene: 13. Germline-derived CDR1 and CDR2 are SEHNR and FQNEAQ (reference sequence). The chain's CDR3 is CASSPKTSGTLREQYF. The CDR3, as DNA: TGTGCCAGCAGCCCTAAGACTAGCGGGACTTTGAGGGAGCAGTACTTC.